This TCR beta chain originates from a study of CD8+ T cells in alopecia areata. This clone was counted a few times. This CDR3 has 12 amino acids. Germline loops: CDR1 MDHEN, CDR2 SYDVKM. The V end lost 3 bases, the J end lost 8 bases, and 10 bases lay between the germline ends. RNA was extracted and reverse transcribed into cDNA as the sequencing template. Data came from immunoSEQ multiplex PCR; TCRdb stores just in-frame clones and leaves some out. The sample comprises 89,000 or so clones, 51% of which are singletons, and about 6% rests with the top ten. The chain carries TRBV28 and TRBJ1-2; D is uncertain. The sample consisted of NKG2D-high CD8+ T cells sorted from blood. The sequence was collected from a human donor with alopecia areata. CDR3 nucleotides: TGTGCCAGCAGTTTCGGGAATTGGGGCTACACCTTC. It encodes CASSFGNWGYTF.